Below, one T cell receptor beta chain is given with its context. What it binds is unknown. This CDR3 contains 11 residues. V dropped 11 bases and J dropped 7 bases, with 11 bases sitting between them. Looked up from germline, CDR1 is MNHEY and CDR2 is SVGAGI. Sorting that relied on CD45RO/CCR7/CD25/CD127/CD95/CD27 yielded CD4+ naive, central memory, regulatory and stem cell-like memory cells. The data were taken from a study of beta chain features in type 1 diabetes. Study-wide points: Across patients, naive, central memory and Treg TCRB repertoires exhibited apparently greater similarity than was observed across healthy donors. For Type 1 diabetes patients, all four CD4+ subsets carried TCRB CDR3s that were moderately but significantly shorter. Fewer junction insertions and more nucleotide deletions appeared in type 1 diabetes patients.

Every isolated RNA sample was fully reverse transcribed, so sequencing captured expressed TCRB transcripts. Using immunoSEQ multiplex PCR, the repertoire was profiled, and TCRdb retains in-frame clones only, with some absent. In the table there are roughly 150,000 clones, 7% to 9.5% of which are singletons. The chain employs TRBV6-5 and TRBJ2-2; D might be TRBD1 (6 bases). This sequence originates from a woman in her 30s with type 1 diabetes. The sample taken for sequencing was central memory CD4+ T cells from blood. CDR3 nucleotide sequence: TGTGCCGGCCTACAGGGCGGGGAGCTGTTTTTT. Its protein is CAGLQGGELFF.